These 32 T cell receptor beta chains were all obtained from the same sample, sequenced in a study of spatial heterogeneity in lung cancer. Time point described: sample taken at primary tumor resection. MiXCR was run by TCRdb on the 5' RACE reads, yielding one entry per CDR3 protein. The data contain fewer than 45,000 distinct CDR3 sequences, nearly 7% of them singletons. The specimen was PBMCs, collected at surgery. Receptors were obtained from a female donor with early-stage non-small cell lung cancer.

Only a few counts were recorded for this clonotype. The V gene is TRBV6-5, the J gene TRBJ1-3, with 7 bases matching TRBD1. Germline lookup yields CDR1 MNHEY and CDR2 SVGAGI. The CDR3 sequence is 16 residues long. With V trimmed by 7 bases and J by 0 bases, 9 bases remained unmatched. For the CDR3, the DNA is TGTGCCAGCACCCGACAGGGACTCGGCTCTGGAAACACCATATATTTT. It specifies CASTRQGLGSGNTIYF.

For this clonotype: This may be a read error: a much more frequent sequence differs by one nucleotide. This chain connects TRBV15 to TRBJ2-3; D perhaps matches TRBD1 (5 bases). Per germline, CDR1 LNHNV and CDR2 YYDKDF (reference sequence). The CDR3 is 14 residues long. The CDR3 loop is CVTSRTRGTDTQYF. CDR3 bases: TGTGTCACCAGCAGAACCAGGGGCACAGATACGCAGTATTTT.

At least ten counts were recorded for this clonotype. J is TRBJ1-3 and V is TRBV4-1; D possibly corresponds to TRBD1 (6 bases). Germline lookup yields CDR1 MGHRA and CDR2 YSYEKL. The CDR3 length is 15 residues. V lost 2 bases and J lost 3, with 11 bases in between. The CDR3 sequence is CASSQLTGYGNTIYF. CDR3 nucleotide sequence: TGCGCCAGCAGCCAACTGACAGGCTATGGAAACACCATATATTTT.

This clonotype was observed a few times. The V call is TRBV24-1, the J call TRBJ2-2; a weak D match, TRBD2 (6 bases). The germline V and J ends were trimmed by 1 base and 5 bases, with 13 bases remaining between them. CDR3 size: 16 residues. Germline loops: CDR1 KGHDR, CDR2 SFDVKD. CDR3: CATSDFGGPSTGELFF. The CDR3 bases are TGTGCCACCAGTGATTTCGGGGGTCCCTCAACCGGGGAGCTGTTTTTT.

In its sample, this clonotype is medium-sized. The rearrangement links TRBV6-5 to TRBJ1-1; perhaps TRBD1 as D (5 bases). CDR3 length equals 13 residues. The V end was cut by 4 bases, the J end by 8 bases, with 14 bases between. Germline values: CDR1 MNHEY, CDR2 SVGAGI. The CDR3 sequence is CASSSKSGLEAFF. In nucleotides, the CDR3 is TGTGCCAGCAGTTCCAAATCAGGGCTGGAAGCTTTCTTT.

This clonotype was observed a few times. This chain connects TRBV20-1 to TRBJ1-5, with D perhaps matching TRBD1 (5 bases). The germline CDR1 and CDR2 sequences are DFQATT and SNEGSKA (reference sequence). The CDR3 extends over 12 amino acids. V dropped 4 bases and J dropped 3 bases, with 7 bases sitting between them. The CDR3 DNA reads TGCAGTGCTACGGACAACAATCAGCCCCAGCATTTT. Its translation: CSATDNNQPQHF.

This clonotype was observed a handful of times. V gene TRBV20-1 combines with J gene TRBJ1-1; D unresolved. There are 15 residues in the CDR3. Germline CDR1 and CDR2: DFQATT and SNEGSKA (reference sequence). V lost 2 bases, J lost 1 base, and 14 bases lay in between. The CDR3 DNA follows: TGCAGTGCTAGACCGTTTGACGGGAAGAACACTGAAGCTTTCTTT. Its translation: CSARPFDGKNTEAFF.

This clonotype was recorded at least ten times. CDR3 in amino acids: CASSESIGLTLAGELFF. DNA for the CDR3: TGCGCCAGCAGTGAGTCCATAGGATTGACCTTAGCCGGGGAGCTGTTTTTT. The rearrangement links TRBV10-2 to TRBJ2-2; D gene uncertain. Trimming shortened V by 0 bases and J by 6 bases, and 17 bases separated the two germline ends. The CDR3 has 17 amino acids. Germline V gives CDR1 WSHSY, CDR2 SAAADI.

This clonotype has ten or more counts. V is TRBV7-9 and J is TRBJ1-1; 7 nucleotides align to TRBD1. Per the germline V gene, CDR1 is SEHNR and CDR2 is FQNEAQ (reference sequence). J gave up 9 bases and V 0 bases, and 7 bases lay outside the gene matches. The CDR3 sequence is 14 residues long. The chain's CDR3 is CASSLAEVRGKAFF. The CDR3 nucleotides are TGTGCCAGCAGCTTAGCAGAAGTCAGGGGGAAAGCTTTCTTT.

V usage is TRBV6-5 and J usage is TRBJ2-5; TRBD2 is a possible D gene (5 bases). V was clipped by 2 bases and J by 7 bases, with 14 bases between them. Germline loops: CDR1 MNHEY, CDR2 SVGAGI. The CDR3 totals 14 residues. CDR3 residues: CASSYGDPEGTQYF. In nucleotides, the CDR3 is TGTGCCAGCAGTTACGGCGATCCAGAGGGGACCCAGTACTTC.

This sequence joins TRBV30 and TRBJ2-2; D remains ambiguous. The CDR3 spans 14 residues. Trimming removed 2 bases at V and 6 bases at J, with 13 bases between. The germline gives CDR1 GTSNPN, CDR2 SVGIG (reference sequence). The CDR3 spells CAWSLFQNAGELFF. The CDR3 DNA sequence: TGTGCCTGGAGTCTCTTTCAGAATGCCGGGGAGCTGTTTTTT.

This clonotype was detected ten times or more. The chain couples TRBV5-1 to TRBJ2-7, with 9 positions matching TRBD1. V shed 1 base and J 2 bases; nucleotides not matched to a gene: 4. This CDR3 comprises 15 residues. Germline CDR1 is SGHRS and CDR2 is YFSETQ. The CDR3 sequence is CASSLSGTGTYEQYF. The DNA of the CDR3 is TGCGCCAGCAGCTTGTCTGGGACAGGGACCTACGAGCAGTACTTC.

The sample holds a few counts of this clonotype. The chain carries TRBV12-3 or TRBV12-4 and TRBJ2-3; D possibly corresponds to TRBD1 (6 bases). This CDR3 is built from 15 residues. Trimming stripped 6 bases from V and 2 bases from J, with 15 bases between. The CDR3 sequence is CASSLLGQLTDTQYF. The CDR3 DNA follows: TGTGCCAGCAGCCTGCTAGGACAGCTCACAGATACGCAGTATTTT.

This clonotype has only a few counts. The CDR3 region is CASSPTLQETQYF. The CDR3, as DNA: TGTGCCAGCTCACCGACCTTACAAGAGACCCAGTACTTC. The chain has TRBV18 and TRBJ2-5; D unclear. Deletions cut 3 bases from V and 2 bases from J, with 7 bases between. The length of the CDR3 is 13 residues. CDR1 is KGHSH and CDR2 is LQKENI in the germline V gene.

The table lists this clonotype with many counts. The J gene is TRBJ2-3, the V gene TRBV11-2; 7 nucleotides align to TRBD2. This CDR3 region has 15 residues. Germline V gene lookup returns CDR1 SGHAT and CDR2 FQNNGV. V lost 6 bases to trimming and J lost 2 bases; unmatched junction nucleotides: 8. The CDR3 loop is CASRMGGVDTDTQYF. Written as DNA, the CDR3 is TGTGCCAGCAGAATGGGAGGGGTCGACACAGATACGCAGTATTTT.

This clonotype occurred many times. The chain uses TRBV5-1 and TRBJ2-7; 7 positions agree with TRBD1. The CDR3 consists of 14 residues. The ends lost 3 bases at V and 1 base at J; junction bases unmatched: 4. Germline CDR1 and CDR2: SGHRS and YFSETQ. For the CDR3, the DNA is TGCGCCAGCAGCTCCGGGACAGCGTCCTACGAGCAGTACTTC. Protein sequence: CASSSGTASYEQYF. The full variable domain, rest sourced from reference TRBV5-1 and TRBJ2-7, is KAGVTQTPRYLIKTRGQQVTLSCSPISGHRSVSWYQQTPGQGLQFLFEYFSETQRNKGNFPGRFSGRQFSNSRSEMNVSTLELGDSALYLCASSSGTASYEQYFGPGTRLTVT.

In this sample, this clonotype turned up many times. The CDR3 DNA is TGCGCCAGCAGCCAAGATAGGGCAGGGGGCACTGAAAAACTGTTTTTT. Translated, it gives CASSQDRAGGTEKLFF. The chain couples TRBV4-3 to TRBJ1-4, with 8 positions matching TRBD1. V trimming: 0 bases; J trimming: 7 bases; junction bases outside the gene matches: 7. Germline assignment: CDR1 LGHNA and CDR2 YSLEER. CDR3 length equals 16 residues.

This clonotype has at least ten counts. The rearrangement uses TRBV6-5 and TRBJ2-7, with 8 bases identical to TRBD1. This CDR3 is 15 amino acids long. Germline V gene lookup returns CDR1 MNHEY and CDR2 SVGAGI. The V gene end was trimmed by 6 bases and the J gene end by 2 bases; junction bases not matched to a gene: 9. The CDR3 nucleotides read TGTGCCAGCAGCCGAGACCCAGGGGGCACCTACGAGCAGTACTTC. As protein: CASSRDPGGTYEQYF.

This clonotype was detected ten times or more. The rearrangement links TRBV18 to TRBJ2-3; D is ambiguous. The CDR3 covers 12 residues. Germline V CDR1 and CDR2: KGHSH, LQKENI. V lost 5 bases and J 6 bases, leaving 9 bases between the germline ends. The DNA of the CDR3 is TGTGCCAGCTCAGCCACATCGGATACGCAGTATTTT. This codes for CASSATSDTQYF.

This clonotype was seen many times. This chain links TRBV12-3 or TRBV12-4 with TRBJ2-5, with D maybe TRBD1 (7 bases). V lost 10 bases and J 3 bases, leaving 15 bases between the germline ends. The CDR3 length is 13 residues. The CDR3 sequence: CATSRGVEETQYF. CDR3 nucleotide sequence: TGTGCCACCAGCAGGGGGGTCGAAGAGACCCAGTACTTC.

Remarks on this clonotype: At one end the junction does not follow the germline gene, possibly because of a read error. The chain's CDR3 is CVSSIAGGDQETQYF. For the CDR3, the DNA is TGTGTCAGCAGTATAGCGGGGGGCGACCAAGAGACCCAGTACTTC. J is TRBJ2-5 and V is TRBV6-2 or TRBV6-3; 10 bases line up with TRBD2. This CDR3 spans 15 amino acids. Germline CDR1 reads MNHEY; CDR2 reads SVGEGT.

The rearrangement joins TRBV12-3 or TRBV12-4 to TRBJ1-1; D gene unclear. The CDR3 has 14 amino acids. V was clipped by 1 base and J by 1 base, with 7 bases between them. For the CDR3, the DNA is TGTGCCAGCAGTTTAGTGGCAGGGAACACTGAAGCTTTCTTT. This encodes CASSLVAGNTEAFF.

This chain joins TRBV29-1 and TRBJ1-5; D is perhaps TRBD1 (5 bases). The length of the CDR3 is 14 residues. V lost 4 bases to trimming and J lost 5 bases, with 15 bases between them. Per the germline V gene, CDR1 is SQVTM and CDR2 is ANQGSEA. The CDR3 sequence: CSVVSGTTDQPQHF. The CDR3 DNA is TGCAGCGTTGTTTCCGGGACTACGGATCAGCCCCAGCATTTT.

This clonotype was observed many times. In DNA, the CDR3 is TGTGCCAGCAGCTTAGATCAACGGGCGGGTATTTTCTTT. It translates to CASSLDQRAGIFF. The chain carries TRBV7-2 and TRBJ1-1; D not certain. The V gene's germline CDR1 is SGHTA and CDR2 FQGNSA. The germline V and J ends were trimmed by 1 base and 13 bases, with 16 bases remaining between them. The CDR3 contains 13 residues. Complete variable domain (other parts from reference TRBV7-2 and TRBJ1-1): GAGVSQSPSNKVTEKGKDVELRCDPISGHTALYWYRQSLGQGLEFLIYFQGNSAPDKSGLPSDRFSAERTGGSVSTLTIQRTQQEDSAVYLCASSLDQRAGIFFGQGTRLTVV.

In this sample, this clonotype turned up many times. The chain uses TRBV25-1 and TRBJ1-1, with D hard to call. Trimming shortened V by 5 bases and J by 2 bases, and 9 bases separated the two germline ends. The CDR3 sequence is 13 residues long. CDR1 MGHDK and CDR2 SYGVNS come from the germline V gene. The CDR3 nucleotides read TGTGCCAGCAGTTTTGCGGTTAACACTGAAGCTTTCTTT. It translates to CASSFAVNTEAFF.

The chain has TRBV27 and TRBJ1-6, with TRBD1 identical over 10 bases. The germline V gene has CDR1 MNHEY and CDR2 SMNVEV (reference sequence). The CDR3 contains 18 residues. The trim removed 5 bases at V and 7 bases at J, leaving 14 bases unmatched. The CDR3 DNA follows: TGTGCCAGCAGTCCGAACGTACGGGACAGGGGAAGGAATTCACCCCTCCACTTT. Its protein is CASSPNVRDRGRNSPLHF.

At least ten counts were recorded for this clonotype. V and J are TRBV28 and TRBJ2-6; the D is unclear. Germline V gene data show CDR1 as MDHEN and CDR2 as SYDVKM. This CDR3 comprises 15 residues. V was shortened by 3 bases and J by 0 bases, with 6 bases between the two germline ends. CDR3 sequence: CASSFSYSGANVLTF. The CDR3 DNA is TGTGCCAGCAGTTTCTCGTACTCTGGGGCCAACGTCCTGACTTTC.

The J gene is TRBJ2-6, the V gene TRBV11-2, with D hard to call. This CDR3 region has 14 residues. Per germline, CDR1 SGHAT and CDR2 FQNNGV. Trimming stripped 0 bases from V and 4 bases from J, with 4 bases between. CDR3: CASSLDPGANVLTF. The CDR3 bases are TGTGCCAGCAGCTTAGACCCCGGGGCCAACGTCCTGACTTTC.

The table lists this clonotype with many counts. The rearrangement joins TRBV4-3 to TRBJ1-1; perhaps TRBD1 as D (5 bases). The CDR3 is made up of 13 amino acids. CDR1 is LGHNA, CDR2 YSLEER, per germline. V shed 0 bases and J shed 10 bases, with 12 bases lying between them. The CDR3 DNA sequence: TGCGCCAGCAGCCAAGACAGGGTCCGGGGAGCTTTCTTT. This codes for CASSQDRVRGAFF.

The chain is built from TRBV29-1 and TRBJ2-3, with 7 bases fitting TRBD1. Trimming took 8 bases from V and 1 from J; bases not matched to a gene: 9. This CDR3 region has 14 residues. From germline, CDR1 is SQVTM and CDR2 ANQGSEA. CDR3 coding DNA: TGCAGCTCAAGGGACAGAGACGGCACAGATACGCAGTATTTT. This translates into CSSRDRDGTDTQYF.

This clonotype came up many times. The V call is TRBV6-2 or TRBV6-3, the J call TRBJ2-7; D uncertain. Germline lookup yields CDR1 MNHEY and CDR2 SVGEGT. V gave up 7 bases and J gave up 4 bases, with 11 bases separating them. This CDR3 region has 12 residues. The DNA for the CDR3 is TGTGCCAGCAAGCAGACTCCTTACGAGCAGTACTTC. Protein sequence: CASKQTPYEQYF.

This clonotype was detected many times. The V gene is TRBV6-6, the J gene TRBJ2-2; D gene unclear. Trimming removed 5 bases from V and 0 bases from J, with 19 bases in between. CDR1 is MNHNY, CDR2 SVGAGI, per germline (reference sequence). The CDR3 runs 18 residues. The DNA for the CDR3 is TGTGCCAGCAGTCCAACCTCTACAGCCTTACCGAACACCGGGGAGCTGTTTTTT. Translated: CASSPTSTALPNTGELFF.